Listed here are 25 T cell receptor beta chains from one sample, sequenced in a study of blood T cell repertoires in COVID-19. This table comes from immunoSEQ multiplex PCR, and its TCRdb copy is limited to in-frame clones, with some not included. Of some 300,000 clones in the sample, approximately 89% were seen once. The sequenced sample was PBMCs or T cells enriched from blood (not recorded which). These receptors came from a woman between 25 and 40 years old who had recovered from COVID-19.

This sequence joins TRBV10-2 and TRBJ1-6, with D possibly matching TRBD1 (6 bases). Deletions cut 3 bases from V and 3 bases from J, with 9 bases between. In germline, CDR1 is WSHSY, CDR2 SAAADI. The CDR3 sequence is 15 residues long. The CDR3 is CASSDEDSYNSPLHF. CDR3 sequence (DNA): TGCGCCAGCAGTGATGAGGACAGCTATAATTCACCCCTCCACTTT.

The rearrangement links TRBV3-1 (or the pseudogene TRBV3-2) to TRBJ1-6; D possibly corresponds to TRBD1 (5 bases). Germline assignment: CDR1 LGHDT and CDR2 YNNKEL (reference sequence). Trimming removed 2 bases from V and 7 bases from J, with 9 bases in between. The CDR3 sequence is 14 residues long. CDR3 region: CASSQIGGNSPLHF. CDR3 nucleotides: TGTGCCAGCAGCCAAATCGGGGGAAATTCACCCCTCCACTTT.

The chain is built from TRBV11-2 and TRBJ1-4; D ambiguous. Trimming left V 1 base short and J 6 bases short, with 15 bases between. The CDR3 is 16 amino acids. The germline V gene has CDR1 SGHAT and CDR2 FQNNGV. CDR3 DNA: TGTGCCAGCAGCTTAGTTGGCGGCCGTCGGGATGAAAAACTGTTTTTT. It is translated as CASSLVGGRRDEKLFF.

This clone was seen a single time. The V and J genes are TRBV5-1 and TRBJ2-3, with 7 nucleotides matching TRBD2. The CDR3 is 14 residues long. Germline CDR1 SGHRS, CDR2 YFSETQ. J lost 5 bases, V lost 0 bases, and 3 bases had no gene match. This chain's CDR3 is CASSLGLAIDTQYF. In nucleotides, the CDR3 is TGCGCCAGCAGCTTGGGACTAGCCATAGATACGCAGTATTTT.

To note about this clone: Its ends do not fully match the called genes, so a read error is possible. The chain employs TRBV5-4 and TRBJ1-2, with D possibly matching TRBD1 (5 bases). The CDR3 is 12 residues long. The V gene's germline CDR1 is SGHNT and CDR2 YYREEE (reference sequence). CDR3 nucleotide sequence: TGTGCCAGCAGCTCGGATCGGGGACTATTCTCTTTC. Translation gives CASSSDRGLFSF.

The chain couples TRBV18 to TRBJ1-5; a weak D match, TRBD1 (5 bases). CDR1 KGHSH and CDR2 LQKENI come from the germline V gene. The length of the CDR3 is 12 residues. Trimming stripped 0 bases from V and 11 bases from J, with 8 bases between. The CDR3 bases are TGTGCCAGCTCACCACCCGGGGGGGCCCAGCATTTT. Translating gives CASSPPGGAQHF.

The J gene is TRBJ1-3, the V gene TRBV7-9, with 11 nucleotides matching TRBD1. The CDR3 runs to 16 residues. V was pared by 5 bases and J by 2 bases, with 5 bases of the junction left unmatched. Germline V CDR1 and CDR2: SEHNR, FQNEAQ (reference sequence). The CDR3 DNA follows: TGTGCCAGCAGCCGGACAGGGGGCTACGCTGGAAACACCATATATTTT. Protein product: CASSRTGGYAGNTIYF. Drawing the rest from reference TRBV7-9 and TRBJ1-3, the complete variable domain is DTGVSQNPRHKITKRGQNVTFRCDPISEHNRLYWYRQTLGQGPEFLTYFQNEAQLEKSRLLSDRFSAERPKGSFSTLEIQRTEQGDSAMYLCASSRTGGYAGNTIYFGEGSWLTVV.

This clone showed up just once. The rearrangement links TRBV18 to TRBJ1-5; maybe TRBD1 (5 bases). Germline assignment: CDR1 KGHSH and CDR2 LQKENI. This CDR3 comprises 16 residues. V lost 2 bases, J lost 4 bases, and 15 bases lay in between. CDR3 nucleotide sequence: TGTGCCAGCTCACCATATGGCCAGGGCCCAAATCAGCCCCAGCATTTT. Encoded protein: CASSPYGQGPNQPQHF.

The gene calls are TRBV12-2 and TRBJ2-7; the table names TRBD1, a call not compared with the DNA. TRBV12-2 is a pseudogene segment. The CDR3 extends over 16 amino acids. The CDR3: CASRPRDRVVFYEQYF. In DNA, the CDR3 is TGTGCAAGTCGCCCCCGGGACAGGGTAGTTTTCTACGAGCAGTACTTC.

V usage is TRBV28 and J usage is TRBJ2-3; 8 bases are shared with TRBD2. Germline-derived CDR1 and CDR2 are MDHEN and SYDVKM. The J segment lost 2 bases and the V segment lost 5 bases, leaving 12 bases of the junction unmatched. CDR3 length: 17 residues. The CDR3 sequence: CASSLIAGTAPTDTQYF. The CDR3 DNA reads TGTGCCAGCAGTCTTATAGCGGGGACCGCCCCCACAGATACGCAGTATTTT.

This chain uses TRBV7-9 with TRBJ1-2; tentatively, D is TRBD1 (6 bases). There are 14 residues in the CDR3. V lost 2 bases, J lost 1 base, and 8 bases lay in between. Germline CDR1 SEHNR, CDR2 FQNEAQ (reference sequence). The CDR3 loop reads CASSLTGFNYGYTF. The CDR3 nucleotides are TGTGCCAGCAGCTTAACAGGGTTTAACTATGGCTACACCTTC.

The CDR3 bases are TGTGCCAGCAGCCAAACAGGGACCTACACCGGGGAGCTGTTTTTT. It specifies CASSQTGTYTGELFF. This chain links TRBV13 with TRBJ2-2, with D maybe TRBD1 (6 bases). V lost 5 bases and J 3 bases, leaving 13 bases between the germline ends. This CDR3 is built from 15 residues. Germline CDR1 is PRHDT and CDR2 is FYEKMQ (reference sequence).

This clone has just one count. V and J are TRBV10-3 and TRBJ2-3; possibly TRBD1 for D (6 bases). The germline gives CDR1 ENHRY, CDR2 SYGVKD. V was pared by 3 bases and J by 4 bases, with 14 bases between. CDR3 size: 15 residues. This CDR3 reads CAISESPGVPDTQYF. The CDR3 region has the DNA TGTGCCATCAGTGAATCCCCAGGGGTGCCAGATACGCAGTATTTT.

The rearrangement joins TRBV28 to TRBJ2-2, with 10 bases that match TRBD1. J was trimmed by 5 bases and V by 2 bases; bases with no gene match: 5. The CDR3 has 16 residues. CDR1 and CDR2 (germline): MDHEN, SYDVKM. The DNA for the CDR3 is TGTGCCAGCAGTTTACCCGACAGGGGGCGGACCGGGGAGCTGTTTTTT. Translation: CASSLPDRGRTGELFF. The whole variable domain, filled in from reference TRBV28 and TRBJ2-2, reads DVKVTQSSRYLVKRTGEKVFLECVQDMDHENMFWYRQDPGLGLRLIYFSYDVKMKEKGDIPEGYSVSREKKERFSLILESASTNQTSMYLCASSLPDRGRTGELFFGEGSRLTVL.

In its sample, this clone was seen a few times. The chain employs TRBV7-9 and TRBJ1-2, with a weak D call TRBD1 (5 bases). V was pared by 1 base and J by 2 bases, with 11 bases between. The CDR3 runs 15 residues. CDR1 is SEHNR and CDR2 is FQNEAQ in the germline V gene (reference sequence). The CDR3 DNA is TGTGCCAGCAGCTTAGAGACGACAGAGAACTATGGCTACACCTTC. The encoded protein is CASSLETTENYGYTF.

The V call is TRBV5-1, the J call TRBJ1-2; D unresolved. V was cut by 0 bases and J by 1 base, with 7 bases left in between. This CDR3 region has 14 residues. Germline CDR1 SGHRS, CDR2 YFSETQ. CDR3 nucleotide sequence: TGCGCCAGCAGCTTGGAGCGTTATAACTATGGCTACACCTTC. The encoded protein is CASSLERYNYGYTF.

V and J are TRBV3-1 (or the pseudogene TRBV3-2) and TRBJ2-7; 7 nucleotides line up with TRBD1. The germline gives CDR1 LGHDT, CDR2 YNNKEL (reference sequence). J lost 5 bases, V lost 2 bases, and 9 bases had no gene match. The CDR3 extends over 15 amino acids. The CDR3 coding sequence is TGTGCCAGCAGCCAAAGAGGGGGACAGTTCCACGAGCAGTACTTC. It specifies CASSQRGGQFHEQYF.

The chain is built from TRBV6-5 and TRBJ2-7, with 10 bases that match TRBD2. The junction had 8 bases not matched to a gene; V was cut back by 6 bases and J by 6 bases. Germline V gene data show CDR1 as MNHEY and CDR2 as SVGAGI. CDR3 length: 14 residues. This CDR3 reads CASRTSGLSVEQYF. The DNA for the CDR3 is TGTGCCAGCAGGACTAGCGGGTTATCTGTCGAGCAGTACTTC.

This chain connects TRBV5-5 to TRBJ2-5; TRBD2 might be the D (5 bases). CDR1 and CDR2 (germline): SGHKS, YYEKEE (reference sequence). The CDR3 sequence is 14 residues long. The V end lost 4 bases, the J end lost 5 bases, and 15 bases lay between the germline ends. The chain's CDR3 is CASSPDGGLETQYF. DNA for the CDR3: TGTGCCAGCAGCCCGGACGGAGGCTTGGAGACCCAGTACTTC.

The chain joins TRBV12-3 or TRBV12-4 to TRBJ2-5; D is ambiguous. The CDR3 sequence is 12 residues long. Trimming removed 5 bases at V and 5 bases at J, with 9 bases between. The CDR3 DNA reads as TGTGCCAGCAGTATACTTGAGGAGACCCAGTACTTC. It translates to CASSILEETQYF.

V and J are TRBV7-8 and TRBJ2-1; 8 nucleotides line up with TRBD1. The CDR3 runs to 16 residues. With 3 bases clipped from V and 2 bases from J, the junction kept 6 bases outside the gene matches. Germline CDR1 is SGHVS and CDR2 is FQNEAQ. The DNA for the CDR3 is TGTGCCAGCAGCTTGAGGGACAGGAGCACCTACAATGAGCAGTTCTTC. Translated: CASSLRDRSTYNEQFF.

This chain uses TRBV18 with TRBJ1-5, with D possibly matching TRBD1 (5 bases). Trimming cost V 3 bases and J 3 bases, with 9 bases left between them. Germline-derived CDR1 and CDR2 are KGHSH and LQKENI. This CDR3 spans 14 amino acids. CDR3 protein: CASSPGQNNQPQHF. The CDR3 nucleotides read TGTGCCAGCTCACCGGGGCAGAACAATCAGCCCCAGCATTTT. The full variable domain, rest sourced from reference TRBV18 and TRBJ1-5, is NAGVMQNPRHLVRRRGQEARLRCSPMKGHSHVYWYRQLPEEGLKFMVYLQKENIIDESGMPKERFSAEFPKEGPSILRIQQVVRGDSAAYFCASSPGQNNQPQHFGDGTRLSIL.

The chain couples TRBV15 to TRBJ2-4, with 9 bases that match TRBD1. This CDR3 contains 16 residues. V dropped 1 base and J dropped 8; count of bases not matched to a gene: 9. The germline CDR1 and CDR2 sequences are LNHNV and YYDKDF (reference sequence). The CDR3 DNA reads TGTGCCACCAGCAGAGGGGACAGGGATGGGCCTGACATTCAGTACTTC. Its translation: CATSRGDRDGPDIQYF. The full variable domain, completed using reference TRBV15 and TRBJ2-4, is DAMVIQNPRYQVTQFGKPVTLSCSQTLNHNVMYWYQQKSSQAPKLLFHYYDKDFNNEADTPDNFQSRRPNTSFCFLDIRSPGLGDTAMYLCATSRGDRDGPDIQYFGAGTRLSVL.

V usage is TRBV6-2 or TRBV6-3 and J usage is TRBJ2-4; D is possibly TRBD1 (6 bases). There are 16 residues in the CDR3. Trimming removed 6 bases at V and 0 bases at J, with 15 bases between. Germline assignment: CDR1 MNHEY and CDR2 SVGEGT. Written as DNA, the CDR3 is TGTGCCAGCAGCCGCGCAGGGACACTAGCCAAAAACATTCAGTACTTC. Residues: CASSRAGTLAKNIQYF.

The chain carries TRBV2 and TRBJ1-5, with D possibly being TRBD1 (6 bases). The V gene lost 3 bases and the J gene lost 6 bases, with 12 bases spanning the gap. The CDR3 extends over 14 amino acids. Germline loops: CDR1 SNHLY, CDR2 FYNNEI. CDR3 loop: CASSDRGRSQPQHF. The CDR3 DNA is TGTGCCAGCAGTGACAGGGGCCGGAGTCAGCCCCAGCATTTT.